This record concerns one TCR beta chain sequence. This clone was seen only a few times. This clone's antigen is unknown. No clone much larger than this one lies a single base away; base qualities are absent. CDR1 and CDR2, per the germline V gene (reference sequence), are LNHDA and SQIVND. The junction shows trimming of 7 bases on V and 8 bases on J, and the gene matches do not reach 8 bases of it. The CDR3 goes from the cysteine to the phenylalanine over 14 residues. Just the 42-base CDR3 DNA is kept, in frame starting at base 1. For sequencing of the TCRbeta CDR3 region, genomic DNA was extracted from the sorted cells. The immunoSEQ Assay was used to sequence the TCRbeta CDR3 regions. TCRdb re-hosts the immuneACCESS table, in-frame sequences only. Its copies lack some clones; in the studies checked, an unresolved V gene accounts for under half of them, and the cause for the rest is not known. For this sample the table gives approximately 56,000 clones, of which over 70% were detected only once. The ten largest clones capture about 1.7% of the sample.

Patients with autoimmune disease history or receiving systemic immunosuppression were excluded from the trial. Peripheral blood for TCR sequencing was drawn from every dose cohort at baseline, at cycle 4 day 1 and at cycle 7 day 1. The samples were taken from a phase I, first-in-human, multicenter, open-label dose-escalation trial of ivuxolimab. Adults with locally advanced or metastatic head and neck squamous cell, hepatocellular, melanoma or renal cell carcinoma were enrolled in the trial. Before TCR sequencing, CD4+ and CD8+ T cells were separately sorted from peripheral blood. This record comes from a study of OX40 agonist ivuxolimab in advanced cancers. General notes on the study: The costimulatory receptor OX40 (CD134) was targeted by ivuxolimab, a fully human IgG2 agonistic monoclonal antibody. Patients were allowed to have had prior anti-PD-1, anti-PD-L1 or anti-CTLA-4 therapy, and 40% of the dose-escalation patients had been treated with checkpoint inhibitors. Among the roughly 50 dose-escalation patients, around 20 had hepatocellular carcinoma, approximately 15 melanoma, 9 renal cell carcinoma and 9 head and neck cancer. The purpose of peripheral TCRbeta sequencing was to test whether ivuxolimab changed TCR sequence diversity and led to clonal T-cell expansion. Intravenous ivuxolimab was administered to patients every 2 weeks at six dose levels: 0.01, 0.1, 0.3, 1.5, 3 and 10 mg/kg. The dose-escalation cohort was 82.7% male with a mean age of approximately 60 years, ranging from 23 to 79. The paper reports the monotherapy dose-escalation portion (N of about 47 patients) of the phase I ivuxolimab trial. Three dose-escalation patients achieved partial responses, one with hepatocellular carcinoma and two with cutaneous melanoma.

General study outcomes and caveats: Antigen specificity was not determined for the clonally expanded peripheral T cells. On average, CD8+ T cells showed more expanded clones than CD4+ T cells after ivuxolimab. Low levels of normalized T-cell clonal expansion were also seen in some patients who did not respond. In partial responders in the 0.1-3.0 mg/kg groups, normalized peripheral clonal expansion was found to be among the lowest, especially among CD8+ T cells. At doses from 0.1 to 3.0 mg/kg, clonal expansion was seen in both CD4+ and CD8+ blood T cells between baseline and week 6.

This TCR derives from an adult with an advanced solid tumor such as melanoma, head and neck, liver or kidney cancer. Sequencing was performed on CD4+ or CD8+ T cells sorted from blood, taken in a trial of the OX40 agonist ivuxolimab. Rearrangement joined TRBV19 to TRBJ2-1; the junction holds 10 bases that match TRBD2. The CDR3 reads CASTRASGSDEQFF. The nucleotide sequence is given as TGTGCCAGTACGCGGGCTAGCGGGAGCGATGAGCAGTTCTTC.